This TCR beta chain was captured in a study of memory CD4+ T cells and cytomegalovirus serostatus. At the level of the study: This sample comes from healthy Belgian adults, eight to ten CMV seropositive, under 25 seronegative.

TCRdb's copy holds only in-frame clones and misses some; the assay was immunoSEQ multiplex PCR. The sample includes tens of thousands of clones, more than 60% of them seen just once. Single viable CD3+CD4+CD8-CD45RO+ cells were sorted as the memory CD4+ T cells. Serostatus was set by detecting CMV pp150, pp28, p38, p52 IgG. Germline CDR1 reads SGHRS; CDR2 reads YFSETQ. CDR3 length: 16 amino acids. V lost 0 bases and J lost 2, with 14 bases in between. The origin of this receptor is an adult in good health and CMV-seronegative. The specimen sequenced was memory CD4+ T cells from blood. The rearrangement joins TRBV5-1 to TRBJ2-5; D possibly corresponds to TRBD1 (6 bases). The CDR3 reads CASSLAGQRGQETQYF. In nucleotides, the CDR3 is TGCGCCAGCAGCTTGGCCGGCCAGAGGGGGCAAGAGACCCAGTACTTC.